The source of this T cell receptor beta chain is a study of blood T cell repertoires in COVID-19. Study details: Collection of acute and convalescent COVID-19 samples took place in the United States, Italy and Spain. T cells, B-cell-depleted T cells, or PBMCs provided the cDNA or gDNA that served as material.

The authors' processing: Quantification of nucleated cells was approximated via reference gene primer amplification. Profiled with immunoSEQ multiplex PCR; TCRdb holds only in-frame clones, not every one. V and J calls plus clone size are reproduced from that table; the DNA served to infer D and trimming. In the table there are roughly 80,000 clones, roughly four fifths of which are singletons. Trimming took 1 base from V and 7 from J, leaving 8 bases between them. This CDR3 has 13 residues. Germline V lookup: CDR1 LGHDT, CDR2 YNNKEL (reference sequence). This rearrangement joins TRBV3-1 (or the pseudogene TRBV3-2) to TRBJ1-3; no firm D call. This TCR was sampled from a human donor in a cohort sampled during active COVID-19. The material sequenced was peripheral blood. DNA for the CDR3: TGTGCCAGCAGCCAAGGTGGGGAGAACACCATATATTTT. Translated: CASSQGGENTIYF.